This TCR beta chain was captured by sequencing in a study of glioma-infiltrating T cells after dendritic cell vaccination. Whole-study context: Patients received autologous tumor lysate-pulsed dendritic cell vaccination between about 2003 and 2012. Autologous tumor lysate was loaded overnight onto monocyte-derived dendritic cells grown seven days with IL-4 and GM-CSF.

The germline gives CDR1 SEHNR, CDR2 FQNEAQ (reference sequence). CDR3 length equals 14 residues. Trimming took off 3 bases at V and 2 bases at J, with 9 bases between the two ends. Fresh-frozen tumor tissue and more than two years of survival data were available for all. The primer mix had 60 V beta and 13 J beta primers. Here immunoSEQ multiplex PCR was the method, and the copy in TCRdb shows in-frame clones only, minus some. Of roughly 100,000 clones in the sample, about 84% were seen once. The sequence was collected from a human donor with glioblastoma. The genes are TRBV7-9 and TRBJ2-3; no reliable D call. This sample comprised blood, obtained before dendritic cell vaccination. CDR3 coding DNA: TGTGCCAGCAGCTTGAGCACTAACACAGATACGCAGTATTTT. Translation gives CASSLSTNTDTQYF.